The 18 T cell receptor beta chains below come from one sample, sequenced in a study of a mutant IDH1 vaccine in newly diagnosed glioma. Time point indicated: week 47, end of study. What each vaccine dose contained was 300 ug of mutant IDH1 20-mer peptide, accompanied by topical imiquimod. Their antigens are not known. Only in-frame clones appear in the TCRdb table, and some are missing; sequencing was by immunoSEQ multiplex PCR. The sample holds approximately 60,000 clones, 75% to 90% seen once. The source material was PBMCs, sampled from a glioma patient whose treatment included an IDH1 peptide vaccine. All receptors derive from a woman in her forties or fifties with glioma.

The chain links TRBV18 to TRBJ2-7; tentatively, D is TRBD1 (5 bases). From germline, CDR1 is KGHSH and CDR2 LQKENI. This CDR3 contains 12 residues. Trimming removed 6 bases from V and 3 bases from J, with 9 bases in between. Written as DNA, the CDR3 is TGTGCCAGCTCGGCCCAGGGCTACGAGCAGTACTTC. It translates to CASSAQGYEQYF.

This chain connects TRBV29-1 to TRBJ2-1; a weak D match, TRBD1 (6 bases). V was cut by 3 bases and J by 6 bases, with 15 bases left in between. The CDR3 runs to 14 residues. The germline V gene encodes CDR1 SQVTM and CDR2 ANQGSEA. The CDR3 DNA is TGCAGCGTTGACCTGGGGGCGCTCAGCAATGAGCAGTTCTTC. This encodes CSVDLGALSNEQFF.

J is TRBJ1-2 and V is TRBV27; no firm D call. The CDR3 is 13 residues long. Germline V lookup: CDR1 MNHEY, CDR2 SMNVEV (reference sequence). The V gene lost 6 bases and the J gene lost 0 bases, with 8 bases spanning the gap. The CDR3 DNA reads TGTGCCAGCAGAGAGGGAGCTAACTATGGCTACACCTTC. Residues: CASREGANYGYTF.

This sequence joins TRBV5-8 and TRBJ2-3; D remains unclear. The CDR3 is 17 amino acids. Germline values: CDR1 SGHTS, CDR2 YDEGEE. V lost 2 bases to trimming and J lost 2 bases, with 18 bases between them. Written as DNA, the CDR3 is TGTGCCAGCAGCTTAAGTGTGCAGTTCCTTCACACAGATACGCAGTATTTT. Translation: CASSLSVQFLHTDTQYF.

J is TRBJ2-7 and V is TRBV25-1, with TRBD2 as a possible D gene (6 bases). The V gene's germline CDR1 is MGHDK and CDR2 SYGVNS. This CDR3 comprises 14 residues. Trimming stripped 5 bases from V and 2 bases from J, with 13 bases between. The CDR3 DNA follows: TGTGCCAGCAGTCCTAGCGTTCCTCCCTACGAGCAGTACTTC. Amino acid sequence: CASSPSVPPYEQYF.

The chain joins TRBV27 to TRBJ1-6; a possible D gene is TRBD1 (5 bases). CDR3 size: 17 residues. The germline CDR1 and CDR2 sequences are MNHEY and SMNVEV (reference sequence). With 5 bases removed from V and 0 bases from J, the gap between germline ends came to 14 bases. CDR3 bases: TGTGCCAGCAGTCCAGGGAGGGAGATCTCCTATAATTCACCCCTCCACTTT. This sequence encodes CASSPGREISYNSPLHF.

V and J are TRBV2 and TRBJ2-3; D call uncertain. The ends were cut back, 4 bases at V and 5 bases at J, with 4 bases in the middle. The CDR3 length is 11 residues. CDR1 and CDR2 from the germline V gene are SNHLY and FYNNEI. The CDR3 bases are TGTGCCAGCAGTGGCGGAGATACGCAGTATTTT. Amino acids: CASSGGDTQYF.

In its sample, this clone was seen once. The chain links TRBV18 to TRBJ1-1, with D unresolved. The germline V gene has CDR1 KGHSH and CDR2 LQKENI. Trimming took off 5 bases at V and 2 bases at J, with 9 bases between the two ends. This CDR3 contains 13 residues. The CDR3 nucleotides read TGTGCCAGCTCAACCAATCAAAACACTGAAGCTTTCTTT. It is translated as CASSTNQNTEAFF.

The V and J genes are TRBV19 and TRBJ1-2; D remains ambiguous. The CDR3 is made up of 14 amino acids. Germline CDR1 reads LNHDA; CDR2 reads SQIVND (reference sequence). V gave up 5 bases and J gave up 4 bases, with 14 bases separating them. The CDR3 DNA reads as TGTGCCAGTAGTCCACCACACCTCCCCTATGGCTACACCTTC. Residues: CASSPPHLPYGYTF.

The chain uses TRBV29-1 and TRBJ2-7; the D gene is possibly TRBD2 (5 bases). CDR1 SQVTM and CDR2 ANQGSEA come from the germline V gene. CDR3 length equals 12 residues. In DNA, the CDR3 is TGCAGTGCCTTTACTAGCTCCTACGAGCAGTACTTC. Translating gives CSAFTSSYEQYF.

The chain combines TRBV25-1 with TRBJ1-2; possible D gene TRBD1, 5 bases. Trimming took 6 bases from V and 4 from J, leaving 12 bases between them. CDR3 length: 13 amino acids. Germline V CDR1 and CDR2: MGHDK, SYGVNS. Here the CDR3 DNA reads TGTGCCAGCAGAGACGGGACCCTCTATGGCTACACCTTC. Translated: CASRDGTLYGYTF.

This chain uses TRBV2 with TRBJ1-5; D is uncertain. Germline V gene data show CDR1 as SNHLY and CDR2 as FYNNEI. This CDR3 region has 13 residues. Trimming removed 5 bases from V and 4 bases from J, with 9 bases in between. CDR3 in amino acids: CASSHQENQPQHF. The CDR3, as DNA: TGTGCCAGCAGTCACCAGGAAAATCAGCCCCAGCATTTT.

This sequence joins TRBV6-6 and TRBJ1-5; 9 bases match TRBD1. The CDR3 totals 16 residues. J lost 7 bases, V lost 0 bases, and 7 bases had no gene match. Per germline, CDR1 MNHNY and CDR2 SVGAGI (reference sequence). CDR3 sequence reads: CASSYSWGTGQQPQHF. The CDR3 nucleotides read TGTGCCAGCAGTTACTCTTGGGGGACAGGGCAACAGCCCCAGCATTTT.

The J gene is TRBJ1-6, the V gene TRBV2; tentatively, D is TRBD1 (5 bases). This CDR3 is built from 14 residues. CDR1 and CDR2 from the germline V gene are SNHLY and FYNNEI. V was trimmed by 7 bases and J by 10 bases, leaving 17 bases between them. The CDR3 region is CASKPGTAGSPLHF. The CDR3 coding sequence is TGTGCCAGCAAACCCGGGACCGCAGGCTCACCCCTCCACTTT.

The rearrangement links TRBV4-2 to TRBJ2-7; D might be TRBD1 (6 bases). This CDR3 has 15 residues. Germline V gives CDR1 LGHNA, CDR2 YNFKEQ. V was trimmed by 5 bases and J by 0 bases, leaving 14 bases between them. Here the CDR3 reads CASSSQTGGSYEQYF. The CDR3 DNA is TGTGCCAGCAGCTCCCAGACAGGAGGCTCCTACGAGCAGTACTTC.

This clone was detected only once. V is TRBV5-1 and J is TRBJ2-7, with D possibly matching TRBD1 (5 bases). The CDR3 runs to 14 residues. V dropped 0 bases and J dropped 2 bases, with 9 bases sitting between them. Germline CDR1 is SGHRS and CDR2 is YFSETQ. This CDR3 reads CASSLAAGPYEQYF. DNA of the CDR3: TGCGCCAGCAGCTTGGCCGCAGGGCCCTACGAGCAGTACTTC. The complete variable domain, with remaining parts taken from reference TRBV5-1 and TRBJ2-7, reads KAGVTQTPRYLIKTRGQQVTLSCSPISGHRSVSWYQQTPGQGLQFLFEYFSETQRNKGNFPGRFSGRQFSNSRSEMNVSTLELGDSALYLCASSLAAGPYEQYFGPGTRLTVT.

The V call is TRBV4-1, the J call TRBJ1-2; 9 positions match TRBD1. In germline, CDR1 is MGHRA, CDR2 YSYEKL. There are 18 residues in the CDR3. V lost 3 bases, J lost 4 bases, and 15 bases stayed unmatched. CDR3 nucleotides: TGCGCCAGCAGCCAGGTACTACCCCGGGACAGGGTGGGCTATGGCTACACCTTC. Residues: CASSQVLPRDRVGYGYTF.

This clone appeared a few times. This chain joins TRBV6-5 and TRBJ1-1; D is possibly TRBD1 (6 bases). This CDR3 has 14 residues. Germline V gives CDR1 MNHEY, CDR2 SVGAGI. V was clipped by 6 bases and J by 3 bases, with 14 bases between them. Written as DNA, the CDR3 is TGTGCCAGCAGATCCTATAAGGGGGACACTGAAGCTTTCTTT. Protein product: CASRSYKGDTEAFF.